This is a list of T cell receptor beta chains from one sample in a study of human T cells and chemical hapten exposure. MiXCR, applied by TCRdb to the RACE reads, yields one record per CDR3 protein. Here the sample spans some 400,000 distinct CDR3 sequences, approximately 5% being singletons. The sample consisted of whole blood, taken in connection with sensitization to the hapten diphenylcyclopropenone (DPC). Every receptor here comes from a woman in her forties or fifties with alopecia areata. Some clones in this sample may be carry-over from other donors' samples. CDR3s include the opening cysteine and the closing phenylalanine or tryptophan. D genes are given only for firm matches. Only part of the rows carry a size: once, few, many, or a class if the clone is expanded.

CDR3 length,clone size,V gene,J gene,D gene,CDR3 DNA,CDR3 protein
15,NA,TRBV30,TRBJ1-6,NA,TGTGCCTGGAGTTCCGATCGAGGGGGGTACTCACCCCTCCACTTT,CAWSSDRGGYSPLHF
12,NA,TRBV20-1,TRBJ1-5,NA,TGCAGTGCTACAGGGGATGGTCAGCCCCAGCATTTT,CSATGDGQPQHF
14,many,TRBV3-1,TRBJ1-6,NA,TGTGCCAGCAGCCAAGTCGGCGGGTTTACACCCCTCCACTTT,CASSQVGGFTPLHF
13,many,TRBV12-3/TRBV12-4,TRBJ2-1,NA,TGTGCCAGCAGTCCCTCAAGCGCGGGTGAGCAGTTCTTC,CASSPSSAGEQFF
14,many,TRBV29-1,TRBJ2-4,NA,TGCAGCGTTGGGGAAGGTCTAGCCAAAAACATTCAGTACTTC,CSVGEGLAKNIQYF
12,many,TRBV28,TRBJ2-7,NA,TGTGCCAGCAGTTTGATTGCGGGGGAGCAGTACTTC,CASSLIAGEQYF
17,many,TRBV7-8,TRBJ2-3,TRBD2,TGTGCCAGCAGCGGCACGACTAGCGGGAGGGCCGCAGATACGCAGTATTTT,CASSGTTSGRAADTQYF
13,few,TRBV12-3/TRBV12-4,TRBJ2-2,NA,TGTGCCAGCAGTCTCTCCCCCACCGGGGAGCTGTTTTTT,CASSLSPTGELFF
12,many,TRBV6-1,TRBJ2-7,NA,TGTGCCAGCACCGAAGGTCTCCTCGAGCAGTACTTC,CASTEGLLEQYF
16,many,TRBV14,TRBJ2-7,TRBD1,TGTGCCAGCAGCCAAGATTTGCGGACAGGGACCTACGAGCAGTACTTC,CASSQDLRTGTYEQYF
16,many,TRBV27,TRBJ1-1,TRBD1,TGTGCCAGCAGTTTACGACAGGGGACGTACCACACTGAAGCTTTCTTT,CASSLRQGTYHTEAFF
14,many,TRBV20-1,TRBJ1-6,NA,TGCAGTGCTAGAGAACGGCAGGGGAATTCACCCCTCCACTTT,CSARERQGNSPLHF
14,NA,TRBV10-3,TRBJ1-4,NA,TGTGCCATCAGTGAGGTCCTCGGAGGGGAAAAACTGTTTTTT,CAISEVLGGEKLFF
14,many,TRBV11-2,TRBJ1-5,TRBD1,TGTGCCAGCAGCCAGACAGGGGCCAATCAGCCCCAGCATTTT,CASSQTGANQPQHF
14,NA,TRBV6-5,TRBJ1-6,NA,TGTGCCAGCAACGACTTGATGGGGAGTTCACCCCTCCACTTT,CASNDLMGSSPLHF
15,few,TRBV6-2/TRBV6-3,TRBJ2-4,TRBD1,TGTGCCAGCAGTAGGGACAGCCTGGAGAAAAACATTCAGTACTTC,CASSRDSLEKNIQYF
18,few,TRBV4-3,TRBJ2-7,NA,TGCGCCAGCAGCACACACCTGATTCCGGGTCTGGGGCCCTACGAGCAGTACTTC,CASSTHLIPGLGPYEQYF
11,NA,TRBV27,TRBJ2-7,TRBD2,TGTGCCACCGGACTAGCGACCGAGCAGTACTTC,CATGLATEQYF
16,NA,TRBV5-6,TRBJ1-1,NA,TGTGCCAGCAGCCGTCCCGGTGGGGGGGCGGGGACTGAAGCTTTCTTT,CASSRPGGGAGTEAFF
16,many,TRBV2,TRBJ1-6,NA,TGTGCCAGCAGTCACAGGGTTGTGGGTTATAATTCACCCCTCCACTTT,CASSHRVVGYNSPLHF
16,many,TRBV24-1,TRBJ2-3,NA,TGCGCCACCAGTAAAAGGTGGGGACAACGCACAGATACGCAGTATTTT,CATSKRWGQRTDTQYF
13,many,TRBV29-1,TRBJ2-7,TRBD1,TGCAGCGTTCAGACAGGGGATAACTACGAGCAGTACTTC,CSVQTGDNYEQYF
14,few,TRBV5-1,TRBJ2-4,NA,TGCGCCAGCAGCTTGGCATCAGGGGCCGACATTCAGTACTTC,CASSLASGADIQYF
14,many,TRBV7-8,TRBJ1-4,NA,TGTGCCAGCAGCTTAGCCCCGAACCGGGACTACCTGTTTTTT,CASSLAPNRDYLFF
13,NA,TRBV5-3,TRBJ2-5,NA,TGTGCCAGAAGCTCCGGACAGAGAGAGACCCAGTACTTC,CARSSGQRETQYF
13,many,TRBV5-1,TRBJ2-5,NA,TGCGCCAGCAGCTTGACTCGTCAAGAGACCCAGTACTTC,CASSLTRQETQYF
15,many,TRBV18,TRBJ2-7,NA,TGTGCCAGCTCCCCCTTAGCGGATAGCTCCTACGAGCAGTACTTC,CASSPLADSSYEQYF
14,few,TRBV29-1,TRBJ2-2,NA,TGCAGCGTCTCGACGGGGATGGACACCGGGGAGCTGTTTTTT,CSVSTGMDTGELFF
14,few,TRBV30,TRBJ1-1,TRBD1,TGTGCCTGGAGGGACAGGGGCCCGAACACTGAAGCTTTCTTT,CAWRDRGPNTEAFF
13,many,TRBV6-5,TRBJ2-3,TRBD1,TGTGCCAGCAGTTCCTACAGGGGCCGGACGCAGTATTTT,CASSSYRGRTQYF
17,many,TRBV7-2,TRBJ2-1,NA,TGTGCCAGCAGCTCCGTCCTCCGGGACTTCTCCCTCCCTGAGCAGTTCTTC,CASSSVLRDFSLPEQFF
15,many,TRBV15,TRBJ1-5,NA,TGTGCCACCAGCAGTACCGGGAGAGGGAATCAGCCCCAGCATTTT,CATSSTGRGNQPQHF
13,many,TRBV29-1,TRBJ1-4,TRBD1,TGCAGCGTTAACTGGCAGGGGGAAGGAAAACTGTTTTTT,CSVNWQGEGKLFF
17,many,TRBV4-3,TRBJ2-7,TRBD2,TGCGCCAGCAGCCAGGGACGTCTAGCGGGAGTAGCTTACGAGCAGTACTTC,CASSQGRLAGVAYEQYF
13,many,TRBV5-1,TRBJ2-1,TRBD1,TGCGCCAGCAGCTCCCTAGGGGGCGGCGAGCAGTTCTTC,CASSSLGGGEQFF
15,many,TRBV12-3/TRBV12-4,TRBJ2-7,NA,TGTGCCAGCAGCCTGGGGACAACTGCCTCCTACGAGCAGTACTTC,CASSLGTTASYEQYF
17,few,TRBV6-1,TRBJ1-5,TRBD1,TGTGCCAGCAGTGAAGTGGGGACAGTATATAGCAATCAGCCCCAGCATTTT,CASSEVGTVYSNQPQHF